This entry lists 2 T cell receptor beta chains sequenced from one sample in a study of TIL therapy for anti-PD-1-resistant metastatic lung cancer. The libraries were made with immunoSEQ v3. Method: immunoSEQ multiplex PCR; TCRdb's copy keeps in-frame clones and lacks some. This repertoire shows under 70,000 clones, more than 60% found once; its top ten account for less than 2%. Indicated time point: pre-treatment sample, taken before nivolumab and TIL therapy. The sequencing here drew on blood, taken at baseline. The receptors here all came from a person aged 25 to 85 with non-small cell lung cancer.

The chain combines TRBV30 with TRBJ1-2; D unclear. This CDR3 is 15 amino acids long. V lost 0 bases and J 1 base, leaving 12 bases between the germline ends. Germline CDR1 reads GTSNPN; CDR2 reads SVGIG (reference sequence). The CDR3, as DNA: TGTGCCTGGAGTGTACCGGGCCTGGGTAACTATGGCTACACCTTC. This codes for CAWSVPGLGNYGYTF.

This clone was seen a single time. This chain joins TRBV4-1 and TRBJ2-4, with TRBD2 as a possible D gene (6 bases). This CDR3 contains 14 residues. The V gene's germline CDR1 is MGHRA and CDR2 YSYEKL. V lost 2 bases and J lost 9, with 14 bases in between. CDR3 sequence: CASSQSGGGGIQYF. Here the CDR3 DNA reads TGCGCCAGCAGCCAAAGTGGGGGAGGCGGCATTCAGTACTTC.